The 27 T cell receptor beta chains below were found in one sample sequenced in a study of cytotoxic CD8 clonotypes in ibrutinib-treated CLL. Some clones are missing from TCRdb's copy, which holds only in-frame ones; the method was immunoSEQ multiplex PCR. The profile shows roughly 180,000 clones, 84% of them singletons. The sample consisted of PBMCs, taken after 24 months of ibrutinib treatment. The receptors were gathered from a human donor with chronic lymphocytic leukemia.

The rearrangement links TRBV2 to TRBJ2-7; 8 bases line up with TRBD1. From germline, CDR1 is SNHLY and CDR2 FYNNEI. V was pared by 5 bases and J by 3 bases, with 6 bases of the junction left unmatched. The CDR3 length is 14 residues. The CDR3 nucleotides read TGTGCCAGCAGTATCCAGGGGGCCCGCTACGAGCAGTACTTC. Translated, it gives CASSIQGARYEQYF.

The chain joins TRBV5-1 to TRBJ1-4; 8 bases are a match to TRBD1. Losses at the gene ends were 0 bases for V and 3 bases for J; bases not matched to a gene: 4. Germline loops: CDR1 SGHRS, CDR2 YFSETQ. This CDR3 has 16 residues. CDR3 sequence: CASSLETGGANEKLFF. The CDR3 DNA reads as TGCGCCAGCAGCTTGGAAACAGGGGGGGCTAATGAAAAACTGTTTTTT.

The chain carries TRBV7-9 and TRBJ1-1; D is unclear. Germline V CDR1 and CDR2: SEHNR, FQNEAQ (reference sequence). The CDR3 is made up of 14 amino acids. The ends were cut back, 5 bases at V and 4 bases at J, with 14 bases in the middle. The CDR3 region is CASSPGGVATEAFF. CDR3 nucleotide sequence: TGTGCCAGCAGCCCCGGTGGGGTGGCCACTGAAGCTTTCTTT.

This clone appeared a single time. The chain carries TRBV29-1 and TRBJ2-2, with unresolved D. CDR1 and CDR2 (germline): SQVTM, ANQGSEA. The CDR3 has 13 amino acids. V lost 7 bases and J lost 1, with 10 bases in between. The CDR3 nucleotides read TGCAGCGACGACGCGAGGAACACCGGGGAGCTGTTTTTT. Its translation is CSDDARNTGELFF.

The CDR3 DNA follows: TGTGCCAGCTCACCACCGGAACAGGGGGCGACTAATGAAAAACTGTTTTTT. It encodes CASSPPEQGATNEKLFF. The chain is built from TRBV18 and TRBJ1-4; the match to TRBD1 covers 9 bases. This CDR3 is built from 17 residues. Germline CDR1 reads KGHSH; CDR2 reads LQKENI. Trimming removed 0 bases from V and 2 bases from J; junction bases left unmatched: 4.

This CDR3 is CASSLQGGSSGTQYF. In DNA, the CDR3 is TGTGCCAGCAGTTTACAGGGCGGGAGCTCGGGTACGCAGTATTTT. The chain uses TRBV28 and TRBJ2-3; the match to TRBD2 covers 7 bases. V lost 2 bases and J lost 8; bases outside the gene matches: 10. The CDR3 has 15 amino acids. Germline CDR1 is MDHEN and CDR2 is SYDVKM.

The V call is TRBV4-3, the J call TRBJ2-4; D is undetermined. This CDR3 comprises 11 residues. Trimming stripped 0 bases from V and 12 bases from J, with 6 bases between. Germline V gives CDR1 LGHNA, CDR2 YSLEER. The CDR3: CASSQETAQYF. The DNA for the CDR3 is TGCGCCAGCAGCCAAGAAACTGCTCAGTACTTC.

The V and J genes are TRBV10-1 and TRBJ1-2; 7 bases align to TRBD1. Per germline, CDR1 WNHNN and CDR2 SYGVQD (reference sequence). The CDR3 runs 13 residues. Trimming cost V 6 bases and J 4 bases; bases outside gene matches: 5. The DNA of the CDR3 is TGCGCCAGCAGCCTTCGACAGGGCTATGGCTACACCTTC. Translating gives CASSLRQGYGYTF.

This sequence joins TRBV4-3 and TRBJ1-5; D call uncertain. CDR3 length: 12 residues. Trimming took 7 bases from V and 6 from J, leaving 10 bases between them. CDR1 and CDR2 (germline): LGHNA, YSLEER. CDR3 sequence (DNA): TGCGCCAGCATACGTTCGGGTCAGCCCCAGCATTTT. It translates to CASIRSGQPQHF.

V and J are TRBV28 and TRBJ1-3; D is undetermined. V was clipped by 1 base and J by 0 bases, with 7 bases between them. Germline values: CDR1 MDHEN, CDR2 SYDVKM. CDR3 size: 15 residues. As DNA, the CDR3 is TGTGCCAGCAGTTTATACGGGAACTCTGGAAACACCATATATTTT. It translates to CASSLYGNSGNTIYF.

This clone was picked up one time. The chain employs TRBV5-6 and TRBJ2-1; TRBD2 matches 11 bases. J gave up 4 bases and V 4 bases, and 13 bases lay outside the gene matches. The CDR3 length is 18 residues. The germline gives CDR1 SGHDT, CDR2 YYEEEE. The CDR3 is CASSGSGTSGDFYNEQFF. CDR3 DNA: TGTGCCAGCAGCGGGTCCGGGACTAGCGGTGACTTTTACAATGAGCAGTTCTTC.

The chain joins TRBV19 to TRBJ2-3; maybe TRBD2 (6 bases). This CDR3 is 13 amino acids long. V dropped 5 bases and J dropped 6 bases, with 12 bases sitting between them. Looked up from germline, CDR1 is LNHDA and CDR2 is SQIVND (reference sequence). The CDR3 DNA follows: TGTGCCAGTAGTCGGGAGCGGCAGGATACGCAGTATTTT. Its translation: CASSRERQDTQYF.

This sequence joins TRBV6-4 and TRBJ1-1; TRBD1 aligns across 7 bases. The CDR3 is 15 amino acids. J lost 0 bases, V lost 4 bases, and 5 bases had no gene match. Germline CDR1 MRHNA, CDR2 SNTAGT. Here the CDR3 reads CASSAQGELNTEAFF. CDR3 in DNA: TGTGCCAGCAGTGCTCAGGGGGAACTGAACACTGAAGCTTTCTTT.

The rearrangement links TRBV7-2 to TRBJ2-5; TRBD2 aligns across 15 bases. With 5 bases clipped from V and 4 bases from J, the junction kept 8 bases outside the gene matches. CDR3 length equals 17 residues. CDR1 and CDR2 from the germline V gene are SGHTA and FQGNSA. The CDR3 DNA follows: TGTGCCAGCAGCGCTTGGACTAGCGGGAGGGCGGGAGAGACCCAGTACTTC. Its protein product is CASSAWTSGRAGETQYF.

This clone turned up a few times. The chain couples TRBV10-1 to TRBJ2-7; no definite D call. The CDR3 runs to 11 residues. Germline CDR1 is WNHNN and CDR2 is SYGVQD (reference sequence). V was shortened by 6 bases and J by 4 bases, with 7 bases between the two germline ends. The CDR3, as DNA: TGCGCCAGCAGGGCCCAGTACGAGCAGTACTTC. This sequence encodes CASRAQYEQYF.

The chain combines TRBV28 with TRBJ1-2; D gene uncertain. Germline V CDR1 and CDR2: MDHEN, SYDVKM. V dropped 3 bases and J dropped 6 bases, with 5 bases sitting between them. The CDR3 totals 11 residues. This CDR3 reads CASSFSHGYTF. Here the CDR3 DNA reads TGTGCCAGCAGTTTCTCCCATGGCTACACCTTC.

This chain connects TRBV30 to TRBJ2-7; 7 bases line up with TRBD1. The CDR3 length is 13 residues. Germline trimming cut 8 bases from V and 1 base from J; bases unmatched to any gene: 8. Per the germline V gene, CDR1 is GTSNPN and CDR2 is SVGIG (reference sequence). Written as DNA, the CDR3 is TGTGCCGGGACAGCGAAAGATTCCTACGAGCAGTACTTC. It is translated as CAGTAKDSYEQYF. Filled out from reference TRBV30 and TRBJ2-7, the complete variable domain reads SQTIHQWPATLVQPVGSPLSLECTVEGTSNPNLYWYRQAAGRGLQLLFYSVGIGQISSEVPQNLSASRPQDRQFILSSKKLLLSDSGFYLCAGTAKDSYEQYFGPGTRLTVT.

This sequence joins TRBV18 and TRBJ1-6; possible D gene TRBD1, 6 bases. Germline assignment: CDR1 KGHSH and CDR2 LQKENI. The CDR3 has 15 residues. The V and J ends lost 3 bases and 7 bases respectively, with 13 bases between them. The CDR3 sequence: CASSPGAPRNSPLHF. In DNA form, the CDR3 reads TGTGCCAGCTCACCGGGGGCGCCTCGGAATTCACCCCTCCACTTT.

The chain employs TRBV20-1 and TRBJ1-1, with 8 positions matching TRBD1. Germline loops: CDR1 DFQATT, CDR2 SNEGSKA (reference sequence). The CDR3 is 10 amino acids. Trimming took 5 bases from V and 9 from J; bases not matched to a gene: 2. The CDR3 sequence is CSAGDRQAFF. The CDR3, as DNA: TGCAGTGCTGGGGACAGGCAAGCTTTCTTT.

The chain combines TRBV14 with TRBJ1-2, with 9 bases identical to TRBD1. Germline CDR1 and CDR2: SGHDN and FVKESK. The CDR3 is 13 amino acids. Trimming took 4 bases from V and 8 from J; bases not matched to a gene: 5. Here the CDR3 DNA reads TGTGCCAGCAGCCGTAACAGGGGGCAGGGCTACACCTTC. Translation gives CASSRNRGQGYTF.

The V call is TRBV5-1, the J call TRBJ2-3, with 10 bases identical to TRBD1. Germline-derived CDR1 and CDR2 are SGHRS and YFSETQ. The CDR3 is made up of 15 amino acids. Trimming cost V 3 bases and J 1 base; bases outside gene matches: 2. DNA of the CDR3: TGCGCCAGCAGCTCGGGGACAGGGGGCACAGATACGCAGTATTTT. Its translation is CASSSGTGGTDTQYF. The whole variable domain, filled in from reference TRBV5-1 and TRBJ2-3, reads KAGVTQTPRYLIKTRGQQVTLSCSPISGHRSVSWYQQTPGQGLQFLFEYFSETQRNKGNFPGRFSGRQFSNSRSEMNVSTLELGDSALYLCASSSGTGGTDTQYFGPGTRLTVL.

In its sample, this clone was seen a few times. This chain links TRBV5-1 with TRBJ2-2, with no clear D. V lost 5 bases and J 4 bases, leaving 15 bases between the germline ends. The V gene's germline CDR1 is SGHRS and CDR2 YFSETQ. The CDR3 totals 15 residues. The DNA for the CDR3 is TGCGCCAGCAGGGGATCGGTCTTTGCCACCGGGGAGCTGTTTTTT. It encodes CASRGSVFATGELFF.

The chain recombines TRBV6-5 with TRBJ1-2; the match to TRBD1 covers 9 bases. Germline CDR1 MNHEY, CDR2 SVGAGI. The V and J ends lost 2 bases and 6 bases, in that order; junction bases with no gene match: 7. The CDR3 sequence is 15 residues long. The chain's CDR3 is CASSYRTGVLDGYTF. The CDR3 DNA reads TGTGCCAGCAGTTACAGGACAGGGGTATTAGATGGCTACACCTTC.

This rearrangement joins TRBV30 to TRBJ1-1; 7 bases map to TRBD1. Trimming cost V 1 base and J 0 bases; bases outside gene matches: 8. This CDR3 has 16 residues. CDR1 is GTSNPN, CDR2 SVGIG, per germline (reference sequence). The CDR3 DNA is TGTGCCTGGAGTGAGGGGGCAGGTATGTTGAACACTGAAGCTTTCTTT. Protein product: CAWSEGAGMLNTEAFF.

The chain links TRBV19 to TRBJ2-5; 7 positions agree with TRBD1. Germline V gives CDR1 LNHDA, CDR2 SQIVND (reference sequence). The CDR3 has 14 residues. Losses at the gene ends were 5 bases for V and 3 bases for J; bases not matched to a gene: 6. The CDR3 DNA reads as TGTGCCAGTAGTGCCGAGACAGGGAAAGAGACCCAGTACTTC. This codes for CASSAETGKETQYF. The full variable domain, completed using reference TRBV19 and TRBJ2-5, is DGGITQSPKYLFRKEGQNVTLSCEQNLNHDAMYWYRQDPGQGLRLIYYSQIVNDFQKGDIAEGYSVSREKKESFPLTVTSAQKNPTAFYLCASSAETGKETQYFGPGTRLLVL.

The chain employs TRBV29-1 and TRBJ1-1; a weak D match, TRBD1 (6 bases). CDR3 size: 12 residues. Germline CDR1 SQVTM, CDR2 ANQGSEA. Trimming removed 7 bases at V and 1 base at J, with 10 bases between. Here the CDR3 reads CSGIRGNTEAFF. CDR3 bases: TGCAGCGGAATCAGGGGGAACACTGAAGCTTTCTTT.

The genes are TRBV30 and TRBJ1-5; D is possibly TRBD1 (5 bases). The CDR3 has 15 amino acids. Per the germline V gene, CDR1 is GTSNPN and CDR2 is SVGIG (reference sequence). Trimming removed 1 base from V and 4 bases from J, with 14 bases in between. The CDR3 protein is CAWSGGMTRNQPQHF. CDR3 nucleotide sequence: TGTGCCTGGAGTGGGGGGATGACACGTAATCAGCCCCAGCATTTT.